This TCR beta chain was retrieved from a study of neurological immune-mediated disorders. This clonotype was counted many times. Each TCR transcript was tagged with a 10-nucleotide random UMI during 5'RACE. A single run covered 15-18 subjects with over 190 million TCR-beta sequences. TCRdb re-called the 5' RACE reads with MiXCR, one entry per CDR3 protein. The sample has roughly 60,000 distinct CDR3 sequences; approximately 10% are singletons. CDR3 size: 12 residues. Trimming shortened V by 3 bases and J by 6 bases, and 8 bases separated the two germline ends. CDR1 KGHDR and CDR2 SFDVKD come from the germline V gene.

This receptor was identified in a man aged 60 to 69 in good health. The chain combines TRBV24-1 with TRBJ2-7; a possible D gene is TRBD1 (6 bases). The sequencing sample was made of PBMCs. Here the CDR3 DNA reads TGTGCCACCAGTGATGACAGGAGCGAGCAGTACTTC. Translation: CATSDDRSEQYF.